The rows below give T cell receptor beta chains drawn from one sample of a study of CD8 T cells in ankylosing spondylitis. MiXCR was run by TCRdb on the 5' RACE reads, yielding one entry per CDR3 protein. The profile shows about 36,000 distinct CDR3 sequences, approximately 10% of them singletons. Sequencing was carried out using synovial fluid, either unsorted or a sorted T cell fraction (not recorded which). The receptors were sampled from a male donor with ankylosing spondylitis. CDR3s include the opening cysteine and the closing phenylalanine or tryptophan. The D gene is left open where the match is weak. Clone size is shown for a subset of rows, as once, few, many or a class of expanded clone.

d_call	v_call	j_call	clone_size	cdr3_aa	cdr3_nt
NA	TRBV20-1	TRBJ2-7	few	CSARDLDGSGYEQYF	TGCAGTGCTAGAGATCTAGACGGGAGCGGGTACGAGCAGTACTTC
NA	TRBV12-3/TRBV12-4	TRBJ1-1	many	CASSLGTDEAFF	TGTGCCAGCAGTCTCGGGACTGACGAAGCTTTCTTT
TRBD2	TRBV9	TRBJ2-1	NA	CASSGGLAEHSYNEQFF	TGTGCCAGCAGCGGCGGACTAGCGGAGCACTCCTACAATGAGCAGTTCTTC
NA	TRBV5-1	TRBJ2-7	NA	CASSLRAQRDYEQYF	TGCGCCAGCAGCCTGCGCGCTCAACGAGACTACGAGCAGTACTTC
TRBD2	TRBV7-8	TRBJ2-2	few	CASSKTSGRVSGELFF	TGTGCCAGCAGTAAGACTAGCGGGAGAGTCTCCGGGGAGCTGTTTTTT
NA	TRBV25-1	TRBJ2-7	many	CASSVGDYEQYF	TGTGCCAGCAGTGTTGGGGACTACGAGCAGTACTTC
TRBD2	TRBV29-1	TRBJ2-1	many	CSVSGVASGPRRYNEQFF	TGCAGCGTGTCGGGGGTGGCTAGCGGGCCGCGGCGCTACAATGAGCAGTTCTTC
NA	TRBV27	TRBJ1-1	many	CASSHLQTGLNTEAFF	TGTGCCAGCAGTCATCTACAAACAGGGTTGAACACTGAAGCTTTCTTT
NA	TRBV20-1	TRBJ2-5	many	CSARDSLETQYF	TGCAGTGCTAGAGATTCGTTAGAGACCCAGTACTTC
NA	TRBV28	TRBJ2-1	few	CASLPGDREWSNEQFF	TGTGCCAGCCTCCCGGGGGACCGGGAGTGGTCCAATGAGCAGTTCTTC
NA	TRBV28	TRBJ1-1	many	CASSEYYSQEAFF	TGTGCCAGCAGTGAGTATTACAGTCAAGAAGCTTTCTTT
NA	TRBV3-1	TRBJ2-1	NA	CASSQGASSDEQFF	TGTGCCAGCAGCCAAGGGGCCTCTAGCGATGAGCAGTTCTTC
TRBD2	TRBV11-2	TRBJ2-7	NA	CASSLVRGALYLSGSPQPPYF	TGTGCCAGCAGCTTAGTGAGGGGGGCCTTATACCTTAGCGGGAGCCCCCAACCTCCGTACTTC
TRBD1	TRBV5-6	TRBJ1-2	few	CASSWGDSSYGYTF	TGTGCCAGCAGCTGGGGGGACAGTTCCTATGGCTACACCTTC
TRBD1	TRBV7-2	TRBJ2-5	few	CASSLDRGKTQYF	TGTGCCAGCAGCTTAGACAGGGGCAAGACCCAGTACTTC
TRBD1	TRBV28	TRBJ2-7	medium-sized	CASRRRQGPDEQYF	TGTGCCAGCAGGAGACGACAGGGTCCAGACGAGCAGTACTTC
TRBD2	TRBV28	TRBJ2-1	many	CASSHSGGSYNEQFF	TGTGCCAGCAGCCATAGCGGGGGATCCTACAATGAGCAGTTCTTC
NA	TRBV7-3	TRBJ2-5	many	CASSPFLAWETQYF	TGTGCCAGCAGCCCATTTCTGGCCTGGGAGACCCAGTACTTC
TRBD2	TRBV20-1	TRBJ2-1	many	CSAPSGRAFGEQFF	TGCAGTGCCCCCAGCGGGAGGGCCTTTGGTGAGCAGTTCTTC
TRBD1	TRBV19	TRBJ2-7	few	CASSIAAPGQGIFYEQYF	TGTGCCAGTAGTATAGCGGCCCCGGGACAGGGAATATTCTACGAGCAGTACTTC
NA	TRBV29-1	TRBJ1-2	medium-sized	CSVLDTGYTF	TGCAGCGTGCTGGACACCGGCTACACCTTC
NA	TRBV11-1	TRBJ2-7	NA	CASSPFVGGEQYF	TGTGCCAGCAGCCCTTTTGTTGGGGGCGAGCAGTACTTC
NA	TRBV28	TRBJ2-7	many	CASSFPGTGHYEQYF	TGTGCCAGCAGTTTTCCCGGGACGGGACACTACGAGCAGTACTTC
NA	TRBV20-1	TRBJ1-2	many	CSAHIDRLNYGYTF	TGCAGTGCTCACATCGACAGGCTTAACTATGGCTACACCTTC
NA	TRBV12-3/TRBV12-4	TRBJ1-4	few	CASTGREGEKLFF	TGTGCCAGCACGGGCAGGGAAGGCGAAAAACTGTTTTTT
TRBD2	TRBV27	TRBJ2-1	medium-sized	CASSLGTSGSTDNEQFF	TGTGCCAGCAGTTTGGGGACTAGCGGGAGTACCGACAATGAGCAGTTCTTC
TRBD1	TRBV20-1	TRBJ2-7	few	CSARGTGSEQYF	TGCAGTGCTAGAGGGACAGGGTCCGAGCAGTACTTC
NA	TRBV20-1	TRBJ2-1	once	CSALRSSEQFF	TGCAGTGCCCTCCGGAGCAGCGAGCAGTTCTTC
TRBD1	TRBV18	TRBJ2-1	few	CASSRDRATLTSYNEQFF	TGTGCCAGCTCAAGGGACAGGGCTACCCTTACCTCCTACAATGAGCAGTTCTTC
TRBD2	TRBV5-1	TRBJ2-1	NA	CASSLGSRTSGSYNEQFF	TGCGCCAGCAGCTTGGGGAGCAGGACTAGCGGTTCCTACAATGAGCAGTTCTTC